The 16 T cell receptor beta chains given below trace back to one sample, sequenced in a study of blood T cell repertoires in COVID-19. The protocol was immunoSEQ multiplex PCR, while the TCRdb copy is restricted to in-frame clones and leaves out a portion. The data show approximately 210,000 clones, with about 80% seen just once and approximately 8% held by the top ten. Sequencing input: peripheral blood. Source of these receptors: a woman aged 80 or over with COVID-19, enrolled during active disease.

The gene calls are TRBV12-5 and TRBJ2-5; D unresolved. The CDR3 consists of 15 residues. Trimming pared 2 bases from V and 2 bases from J, leaving 12 bases between. The germline CDR1 and CDR2 sequences are LGHNT and FRNRAP. The CDR3 nucleotides read TGTGCTAGTGGTTTGCAAGAGGTGATACAAGAGACCCAGTACTTC. It translates to CASGLQEVIQETQYF.

J is TRBJ1-2 and V is TRBV5-5, with 9 nucleotides matching TRBD1. Germline-derived CDR1 and CDR2 are SGHKS and YYEKEE (reference sequence). The length of the CDR3 is 14 residues. V shed 0 bases, J shed 5 bases, and the junction held 2 bases outside the gene matches. CDR3 in DNA: TGTGCCAGCAGCTTGGACAGGGGGCAATATGGCTACACCTTC. It codes for CASSLDRGQYGYTF.

The V call is TRBV28, the J call TRBJ1-2, with TRBD1 matching 10 bases. Looked up from germline, CDR1 is MDHEN and CDR2 is SYDVKM. V gave up 7 bases and J gave up 1 base; unmatched junction bases: 6. The CDR3 extends over 15 amino acids. As DNA, the CDR3 is TGTGCCAGCACCCCCGGGACAGGGGATAACTATGGCTACACCTTC. Its protein product is CASTPGTGDNYGYTF.

V and J are TRBV30 and TRBJ1-1; perhaps TRBD1 as D (6 bases). Germline V gene lookup returns CDR1 GTSNPN and CDR2 SVGIG (reference sequence). V was shortened by 2 bases and J by 5 bases, with 15 bases between the two germline ends. The CDR3 sequence is 14 residues long. CDR3 residues: CAWSIAGAGTEAFF. CDR3 bases: TGTGCCTGGAGTATAGCAGGGGCTGGGACTGAAGCTTTCTTT.

The V gene is TRBV29-1, the J gene TRBJ2-5, with no clear D. Germline CDR1 is SQVTM and CDR2 is ANQGSEA. This CDR3 is 14 amino acids long. V was clipped by 4 bases and J by 5 bases, with 17 bases between them. DNA of the CDR3: TGCAGCGTTGTTTCTAGGAGTTATGGGGAGACCCAGTACTTC. This gives the protein CSVVSRSYGETQYF.

The chain carries TRBV5-1 and TRBJ1-1; D may be TRBD1 (6 bases). The CDR3 runs to 12 residues. The V and J ends lost 4 bases and 5 bases respectively, with 9 bases between them. CDR1 is SGHRS, CDR2 YFSETQ, per germline. In DNA, the CDR3 is TGCGCCAGCAGCCTCACAGGGACTGAAGCTTTCTTT. Translating it yields CASSLTGTEAFF.

Written as DNA, the CDR3 is TGTGCCAGCAGCTTCACTACGGACGGGGAGCTGTTTTTT. It yields the protein CASSFTTDGELFF. This chain uses TRBV7-3 with TRBJ2-2; D not resolved. Germline CDR1 SGHTA, CDR2 FQGTGA. The CDR3 loop spans 13 amino acids. V lost 3 bases and J lost 7, with 9 bases in between.

This sequence joins TRBV9 and TRBJ1-1, with D perhaps TRBD1 (5 bases). In germline, CDR1 is SGDLS, CDR2 YYNGEE. The CDR3 runs to 15 residues. Trimming removed 0 bases at V and 5 bases at J, with 14 bases between. In DNA, the CDR3 is TGTGCCAGCAGCGTAGCCACAGGCTGGCCAACTGAAGCTTTCTTT. Amino acids: CASSVATGWPTEAFF.

The chain employs TRBV7-8 and TRBJ1-4; 8 nucleotides match TRBD1. This CDR3 region has 20 residues. CDR1 and CDR2 (germline): SGHVS, FQNEAQ. Trimming at V came to 1 base and at J to 4 bases, leaving 17 bases not matched to a gene. The DNA of the CDR3 is TGTGCCAGCAGCTTAGGCTTTCTTACCAGGGGGCGCAAGAATAATGAAAAACTGTTTTTT. As protein: CASSLGFLTRGRKNNEKLFF.

The chain has TRBV19 and TRBJ1-2, with 7 positions matching TRBD1. CDR1 LNHDA and CDR2 SQIVND come from the germline V gene (reference sequence). The CDR3 has 13 residues. The trim removed 7 bases at V and 4 bases at J, leaving 6 bases unmatched. This chain's CDR3 is CASNTGVPYGYTF. CDR3 in DNA: TGTGCCAGTAATACAGGGGTTCCCTATGGCTACACCTTC.

This sequence joins TRBV3-1 (or the pseudogene TRBV3-2) and TRBJ1-2; D perhaps matches TRBD1 (6 bases). Trimming pared 0 bases from V and 1 base from J, leaving 12 bases between. CDR3 size: 16 residues. CDR1 is LGHDT, CDR2 YNNKEL, per germline (reference sequence). This chain's CDR3 is CASSQDGGGRNYGYTF. For the CDR3, the DNA is TGTGCCAGCAGCCAAGATGGGGGGGGGCGTAACTATGGCTACACCTTC.

The chain couples TRBV11-3 to TRBJ2-2; TRBD2 matches at 8 bases. The trim removed 3 bases at V and 4 bases at J, leaving 7 bases unmatched. This CDR3 region has 16 residues. Germline V CDR1 and CDR2: SGHNT, YENEEA. DNA for the CDR3: TGTGCCAGCAGCTTCTCGGGTCTAGCGGGCACCGGGGAGCTGTTTTTT. Protein: CASSFSGLAGTGELFF.

The J gene is TRBJ2-5, the V gene TRBV2; a weak D match, TRBD2 (5 bases). Trimming left V 9 bases short and J 5 bases short, with 16 bases between. CDR1 and CDR2 (germline): SNHLY, FYNNEI. This CDR3 is 13 amino acids long. The CDR3 DNA sequence: TGTGCCAGTCTGGGCCCCGGGAAGGAGACCCAGTACTTC. Protein product: CASLGPGKETQYF.

As DNA, the CDR3 is TGCGCCAGCAGCGGCGGAGCTGCTAACTATGGCTACACCTTC. Translating gives CASSGGAANYGYTF. The chain employs TRBV5-1 and TRBJ1-2, with D uncertain. The germline V gene has CDR1 SGHRS and CDR2 YFSETQ. There are 14 residues in the CDR3. The V end was cut by 4 bases, the J end by 0 bases, with 10 bases between.

This chain uses TRBV7-2 with TRBJ1-6; 8 bases line up with TRBD1. After removal of 4 bases from V and 13 bases from J, the junction contained 6 bases not matched to a gene. This CDR3 comprises 13 residues. Germline assignment: CDR1 SGHTA and CDR2 FQGNSA. This chain's CDR3 is CASSSTGGAPLHF. The CDR3 bases are TGTGCCAGCAGCTCCACAGGGGGTGCCCCCCTCCACTTT.

The chain recombines TRBV5-4 with TRBJ1-2; possibly TRBD1 for D (6 bases). Trimming removed 7 bases at V and 4 bases at J, with 20 bases between. The CDR3 runs to 15 residues. Germline V gene sequence: CDR1 SGHNT, CDR2 YYREEE (reference sequence). The CDR3 nucleotides are TGTGCCAGCGTTCCAAGGACAGAAATCACCTATGGCTACACCTTC. Protein: CASVPRTEITYGYTF.